A few counts support the clone carrying this TCR beta chain. Its target is not known. This sample is part of a study of blood T cells in healthy people across ages. Study outcomes and limitations: There was no known CMV status for donors, so expanded clonotype changes were possibly confounded.

Primers used in a second PCR of about 7 to 12 cycles were a sample-barcoded 5' primer and a J-beta primer mix. Every cDNA was tagged by a template-switch adaptor with 12 random nucleotides. TCRdb re-derived calls from the 5' RACE reads in MiXCR, one entry per CDR3 protein. Of roughly 680,000 distinct CDR3 sequences listed, approximately 50% are singletons. V dropped 0 bases and J dropped 2; count of bases not matched to a gene: 2. This CDR3 has 15 residues. Germline values: CDR1 SNHLY, CDR2 FYNNEI. Donors ranged from about 6 to 90 years old and were healthy Caucasians in Russia. This TCR came from a woman aged 60-70 years in good health. The rearrangement joins TRBV2 to TRBJ2-3, with 7 bases fitting TRBD2. The sequencing sample was made of blood. The CDR3 region has the DNA TGTGCCAGCAGTGAAGCGCTAGCGGTCACAGATACGCAGTATTTT. Its protein is CASSEALAVTDTQYF.